Following are 4 T cell receptor beta chains from one sample sequenced in a study of T-cell memory formation after mild COVID-19. From the 5' RACE reads, TCRdb called clonotypes with MiXCR, one entry per CDR3 protein. The repertoire holds around 200,000 distinct CDR3 sequences, with roughly 18% as singletons. Material for sequencing was PBMCs or a T cell subset sorted from them (not recorded which). The receptors shown here come from a young man who had mild COVID-19 (a few samples of this study predate the infection). Cell type and time point are not known.

V and J are TRBV5-5 and TRBJ2-5, with 8 nucleotides matching TRBD2. The CDR3 loop spans 16 amino acids. The J segment lost 1 base and the V segment lost 5 bases, leaving 10 bases of the junction unmatched. CDR1 is SGHKS and CDR2 is YYEKEE in the germline V gene (reference sequence). DNA for the CDR3: TGTGCCAGCAGTCCTACAACGCGGGGGGCCCAAGAGACCCAGTACTTC. It codes for CASSPTTRGAQETQYF.

This chain connects TRBV28 to TRBJ1-2, with 8 positions matching TRBD1. The J segment lost 4 bases and the V segment lost 3 bases, leaving 7 bases of the junction unmatched. The CDR3 runs to 15 residues. Germline V gene data show CDR1 as MDHEN and CDR2 as SYDVKM. The CDR3 reads CASSFEQGDVYGYTF. DNA for the CDR3: TGTGCCAGCAGTTTCGAACAGGGGGATGTCTATGGCTACACCTTC.

This clonotype was recorded a few times. V is TRBV5-1 and J is TRBJ2-7; D not certain. Between the trimmed V and J ends, which lost 5 bases and 6 bases, there was a span of 12 bases. The CDR3 runs 12 residues. CDR1 and CDR2 from the germline V gene are SGHRS and YFSETQ. The CDR3 DNA is TGCGCCAGCAGGTTATCGGTTGGCGAGCAGTACTTC. Translated, it gives CASRLSVGEQYF.

This clonotype turned up a few times. Here the CDR3 reads CASRQGERQPQHF. CDR3 nucleotide sequence: TGTGCCAGCCGACAGGGAGAAAGGCAGCCCCAGCATTTT. The genes are TRBV18 and TRBJ1-5; 7 nucleotides match TRBD1. Germline-derived CDR1 and CDR2 are KGHSH and LQKENI. This CDR3 region has 13 residues. The V and J ends lost 8 bases and 7 bases, in that order; junction bases with no gene match: 8.